This T cell receptor (beta chain) was recovered during a study of early T cells in non-severe SARS-CoV-2 infection. CDR3 length: 13 residues. Trimming shortened V by 2 bases and J by 13 bases, and 16 bases separated the two germline ends. The germline CDR1 and CDR2 sequences are SNHLY and FYNNEI. TCRdb independently ran MiXCR on the 5' RACE reads; one entry per CDR3 protein. The data contain about 80,000 distinct CDR3 sequences, roughly 5.3% of them singletons. This clonotype was picked up a small number of times. The specimen comprised whole blood, sampled at baseline. This clonotype originated in an adult who was a healthcare worker with PCR-confirmed SARS-CoV-2 infection or an uninfected control (not recorded which). V is TRBV2 and J is TRBJ2-3; weak D call: TRBD2 (6 bases). The CDR3 DNA follows: TGTGCCAGCAGTGAAATAGCGGCGGTTACAAAGTATTTT. Protein: CASSEIAAVTKYF.